The clone carrying this T cell receptor beta chain was counted many times. Its target is unknown. RNA transcripts provided the template for amplifying TCR beta CDR3 regions. First-round RT-PCR with HTBI primers preceded a second-round multiplex PCR. TCRdb re-analysed the multiplex PCR reads in MiXCR, keeping a single row per CDR3 protein. The data show about 48,000 distinct CDR3 sequences, 50% seen once. The data are from a study of Graves' ophthalmopathy and Graves' hyperthyroidism. Study-level findings and limits: Discrimination between ophthalmopathy and stable hyperthyroidism by a 13-signature model showed about 85% sensitivity and 70% to 82% specificity.

V was shortened by 1 base and J by 2 bases, with 12 bases between the two germline ends. CDR3 length: 15 amino acids. Per the germline V gene, CDR1 is SGHRS and CDR2 is YFSETQ. The rearrangement joins TRBV5-1 to TRBJ2-5, with a weak D call TRBD1 (6 bases). The sequencing sample was made of peripheral blood. The sequence was obtained from an adult man with Graves' ophthalmopathy. CDR3 sequence reads: CASSLTRTEQETQYF. CDR3 DNA: TGCGCCAGCAGCTTGACCCGGACAGAACAAGAGACCCAGTACTTC. Using reference TRBV5-1 and TRBJ2-5 for the parts outside the CDR3, the full variable domain is KAGVTQTPRYLIKTRGQQVTLSCSPISGHRSVSWYQQTPGQGLQFLFEYFSETQRNKGNFPGRFSGRQFSNSRSEMNVSTLELGDSALYLCASSLTRTEQETQYFGPGTRLLVL.